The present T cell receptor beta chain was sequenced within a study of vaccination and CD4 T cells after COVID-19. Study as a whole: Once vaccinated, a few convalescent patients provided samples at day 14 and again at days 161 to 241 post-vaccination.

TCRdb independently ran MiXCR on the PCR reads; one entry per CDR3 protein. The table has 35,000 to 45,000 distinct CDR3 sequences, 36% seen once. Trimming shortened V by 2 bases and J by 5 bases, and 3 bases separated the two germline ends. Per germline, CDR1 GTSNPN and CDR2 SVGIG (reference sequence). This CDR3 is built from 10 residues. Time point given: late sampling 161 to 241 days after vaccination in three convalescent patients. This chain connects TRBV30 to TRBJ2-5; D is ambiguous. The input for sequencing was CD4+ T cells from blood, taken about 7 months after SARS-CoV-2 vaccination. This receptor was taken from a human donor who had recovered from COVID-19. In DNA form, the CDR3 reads TGTGCCTGGAGTAGTGAGACCCAGTACTTC. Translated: CAWSSETQYF.